This TCR beta chain was identified during a study of beta chain features in type 1 diabetes. At the level of the study: Cell yields, age and gender were similar between patients and healthy donors. Study conclusions and caveats: Overrepresentation of cells with high TCR expression could result from cDNA sequencing. All four CD4+ subsets from Type 1 diabetes patients carried moderately but significantly shorter TCRB CDR3s.

This clone was detected many times. Its specificity is unknown. Reverse transcribing all isolated RNA meant expressed TCRB transcripts were sequenced. Repertoires were generated with immunoSEQ multiplex PCR, while TCRdb's copy carries only in-frame clones and drops some. The sample holds some 160,000 clones; roughly 10% are singletons and the top ten take around 0.7%. The sequenced sample consisted of central memory CD4+ T cells from blood. The clonotype was recovered from a woman in her twenties or thirties with type 1 diabetes.

Here the CDR3 reads CASSGLAGDSEQYF. The DNA for the CDR3 is TGTGCCAGTAGCGGACTAGCGGGAGATAGCGAGCAGTACTTC. The V and J genes are TRBV19 and TRBJ2-7; the match to TRBD2 covers 13 bases. CDR1 LNHDA and CDR2 SQIVND come from the germline V gene (reference sequence). This CDR3 contains 14 residues. The V gene end was trimmed by 6 bases and the J gene end by 6 bases; junction bases not matched to a gene: 5.